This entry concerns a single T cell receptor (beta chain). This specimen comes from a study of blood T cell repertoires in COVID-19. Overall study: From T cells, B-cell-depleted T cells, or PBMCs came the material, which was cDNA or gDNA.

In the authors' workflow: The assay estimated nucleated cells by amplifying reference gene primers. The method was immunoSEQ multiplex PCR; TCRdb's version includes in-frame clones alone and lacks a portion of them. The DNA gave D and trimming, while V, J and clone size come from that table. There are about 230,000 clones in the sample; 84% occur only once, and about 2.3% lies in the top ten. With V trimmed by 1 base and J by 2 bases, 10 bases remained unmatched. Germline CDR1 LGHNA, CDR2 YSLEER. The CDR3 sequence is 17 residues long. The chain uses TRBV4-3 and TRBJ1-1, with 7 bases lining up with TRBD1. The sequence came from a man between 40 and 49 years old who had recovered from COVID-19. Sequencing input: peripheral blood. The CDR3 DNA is TGCGCCAGCAGCCAAGGGGGACAGTGGGGAGTAAACACTGAAGCTTTCTTT. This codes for CASSQGGQWGVNTEAFF.